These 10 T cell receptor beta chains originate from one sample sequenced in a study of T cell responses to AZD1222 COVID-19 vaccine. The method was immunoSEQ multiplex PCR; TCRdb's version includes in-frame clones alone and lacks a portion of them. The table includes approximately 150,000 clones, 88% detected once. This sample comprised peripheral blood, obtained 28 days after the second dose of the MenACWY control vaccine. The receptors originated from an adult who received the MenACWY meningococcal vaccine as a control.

The CDR3 is CASSPRAGSAQGAYNEQFF. The CDR3 region has the DNA TGTGCCAGCAGCCCCCGGGCAGGGAGTGCCCAAGGGGCCTACAATGAGCAGTTCTTC. The chain employs TRBV3-1 (or the pseudogene TRBV3-2) and TRBJ2-1; D may correspond to TRBD1 or TRBD2 (5 bases each). The CDR3 spans 19 residues. CDR1 is LGHDT and CDR2 is YNNKEL in the germline V gene (reference sequence). V was trimmed by 4 bases and J by 2 bases, leaving 24 bases between them.

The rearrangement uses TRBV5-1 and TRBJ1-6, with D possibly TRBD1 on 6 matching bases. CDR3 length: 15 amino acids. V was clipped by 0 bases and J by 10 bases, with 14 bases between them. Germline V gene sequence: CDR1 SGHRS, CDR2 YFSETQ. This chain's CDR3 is CASSLVQGIGSPLHF. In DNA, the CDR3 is TGCGCCAGCAGCTTGGTTCAGGGGATTGGGTCACCCCTCCACTTT.

Here the CDR3 DNA reads TGTGCCAGCTCGCCGGGACCGAGCGAGCACTATGGCTACACCTTC. Translation: CASSPGPSEHYGYTF. The genes are TRBV18 and TRBJ1-2, with D maybe TRBD1 (5 bases). The germline V and J ends were trimmed by 6 bases and 3 bases, with 17 bases remaining between them. This CDR3 spans 15 amino acids. Germline lookup yields CDR1 KGHSH and CDR2 LQKENI.

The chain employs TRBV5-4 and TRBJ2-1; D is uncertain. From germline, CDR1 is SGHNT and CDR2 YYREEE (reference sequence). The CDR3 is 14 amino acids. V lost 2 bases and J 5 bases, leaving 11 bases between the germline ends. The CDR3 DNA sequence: TGTGCCAGCAGCTTAGACCAACGGAACAATGAGCAGTTCTTC. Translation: CASSLDQRNNEQFF.

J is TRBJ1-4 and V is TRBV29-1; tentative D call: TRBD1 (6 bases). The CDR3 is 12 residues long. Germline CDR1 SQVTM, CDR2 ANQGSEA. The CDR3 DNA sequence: TGCGCCTCGGGGGGGCTTGGTGAAAAACTGTTTTTT. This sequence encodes CASGGLGEKLFF.

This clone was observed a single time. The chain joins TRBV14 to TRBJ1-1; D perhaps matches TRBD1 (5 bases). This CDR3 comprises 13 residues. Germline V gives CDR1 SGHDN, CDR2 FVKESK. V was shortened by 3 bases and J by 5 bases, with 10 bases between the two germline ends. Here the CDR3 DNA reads TGTGCCAGCAGCCATTCCGGGGGGACTGAAGCTTTCTTT. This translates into CASSHSGGTEAFF.

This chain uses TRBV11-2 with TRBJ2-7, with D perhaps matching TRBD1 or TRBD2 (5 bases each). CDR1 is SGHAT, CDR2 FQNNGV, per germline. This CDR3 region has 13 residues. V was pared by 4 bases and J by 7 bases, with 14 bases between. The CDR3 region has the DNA TGTGCCAGCAGCTGGCAGGGAGAGGGGGAGCAGTACTTC. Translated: CASSWQGEGEQYF.

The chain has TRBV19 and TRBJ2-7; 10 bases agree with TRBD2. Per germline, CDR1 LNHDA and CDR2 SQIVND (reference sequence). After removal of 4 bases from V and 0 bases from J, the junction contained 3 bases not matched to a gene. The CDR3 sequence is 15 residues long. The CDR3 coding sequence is TGTGCCAGTAGTACTCCTAGCGGGAGCTCCTACGAGCAGTACTTC. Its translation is CASSTPSGSSYEQYF.

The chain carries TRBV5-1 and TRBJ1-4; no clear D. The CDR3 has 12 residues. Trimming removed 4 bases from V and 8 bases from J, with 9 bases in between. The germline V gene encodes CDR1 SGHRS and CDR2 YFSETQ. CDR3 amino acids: CASSAGGEKLFF. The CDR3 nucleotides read TGCGCCAGCAGCGCCGGTGGCGAAAAACTGTTTTTT.

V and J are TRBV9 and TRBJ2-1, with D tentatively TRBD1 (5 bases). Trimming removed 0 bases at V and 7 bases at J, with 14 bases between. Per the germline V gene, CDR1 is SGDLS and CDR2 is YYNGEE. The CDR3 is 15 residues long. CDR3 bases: TGTGCCAGCAGCGTAGGAGGAAGGGGCGCGAATGAGCAGTTCTTC. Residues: CASSVGGRGANEQFF.